The 4 T cell receptor beta chains presented below share a single source sample, sequenced in a study of cytomegalovirus exposure and HLA in healthy donors. Measured with immunoSEQ multiplex PCR; TCRdb has only the in-frame clones, and not every one. The top ten clones hold under 1.5% of a sample with about 60,000 clones, almost 97% of them seen once. The sample comprised PBMCs. The source of these receptors is a woman aged 18-35 years in good health and CMV-seronegative.

V is TRBV5-5 and J is TRBJ1-2; D possibly corresponds to TRBD1 (5 bases). Germline V gene lookup returns CDR1 SGHKS and CDR2 YYEKEE (reference sequence). V gave up 0 bases and J gave up 2 bases, with 11 bases separating them. This CDR3 spans 15 amino acids. The CDR3 DNA is TGTGCCAGCAGCTTGGGGGGGACTCCGAACTATGGCTACACCTTC. It translates to CASSLGGTPNYGYTF.

The chain has TRBV7-3 and TRBJ2-1, with D perhaps TRBD2 (5 bases). From germline, CDR1 is SGHTA and CDR2 FQGTGA. Trimming took off 2 bases at V and 10 bases at J, with 9 bases between the two ends. The CDR3 totals 12 residues. CDR3 amino acids: CASSLGLAEQFF. The CDR3 DNA sequence: TGTGCCAGCAGCTTAGGCCTAGCCGAGCAGTTCTTC.

The V call is TRBV18, the J call TRBJ2-7, with D possibly matching TRBD2 (5 bases). The V gene's germline CDR1 is KGHSH and CDR2 LQKENI. CDR3 size: 13 residues. The germline V and J ends were trimmed by 6 bases and 0 bases, with 9 bases remaining between them. The CDR3 protein is CASSPGISYEQYF. CDR3 bases: TGTGCCAGCTCGCCCGGGATCTCCTACGAGCAGTACTTC.

The chain links TRBV29-1 to TRBJ1-2; 10 nucleotides agree with TRBD1. Germline lookup yields CDR1 SQVTM and CDR2 ANQGSEA. The CDR3 contains 14 residues. The CDR3 DNA reads TGCGGCTGTGGACAGGGGGATATTGGCTATGGCTACACCTTC. It specifies CGCGQGDIGYGYTF.